These 25 T cell receptor beta chains share one sample of origin, sequenced in a study of spatial heterogeneity in lung cancer. Broader study findings: One measure, the expanded intratumoral alpha and beta TCR count, tracked tumor mutation counts.

Antigens for these TCRs are unknown. TCRdb reprocessed the 5' RACE reads via MiXCR and lists one record per CDR3 protein. The profile shows roughly 8,000 distinct CDR3 sequences, roughly 7% of them singletons. Specified time point: sample taken at primary tumor resection. The sequencing here drew on lung tumor tissue, taken at surgery. The receptors were sampled from a female donor with early-stage non-small cell lung cancer.

This clonotype was seen at least ten times. The junction shows a germline mismatch at one end, possibly a read error. This beta chain lies outside the target of a library built for alpha chains; its clone size means little. The chain recombines TRBV7-7 with TRBJ2-1; 10 bases fit TRBD2. Looked up from germline, CDR1 is SSHAT and CDR2 is FNYEAQ (reference sequence). This CDR3 region has 13 residues. CDR3 sequence: CASSLGLADEQFF. DNA for the CDR3: TGTGCTAGCAGCTTAGGACTAGCGGATGAGCAGTTCTTC.

This clonotype was seen many times. This beta chain is an off-target read within a library intended for alpha chains, so its frequency means little. This CDR3 is CASSSQGTENEKLFF. The DNA of the CDR3 is TGTGCCAGCAGCTCCCAGGGGACAGAAAATGAAAAACTGTTTTTT. V is TRBV7-9 and J is TRBJ1-4; TRBD1 matches 7 bases. This CDR3 has 15 residues. The V gene's germline CDR1 is SEHNR and CDR2 FQNEAQ (reference sequence). Losses at the gene ends were 4 bases for V and 5 bases for J; bases not matched to a gene: 7.

This clonotype was counted at least ten times. The library was prepared for alpha chains; this beta chain is a stray read, so its frequency means little. The gene calls are TRBV6-2 or TRBV6-3 and TRBJ2-1; D tentatively reads TRBD1 or TRBD2 (5 bases each). This CDR3 has 18 residues. The germline V gene has CDR1 MNHEY and CDR2 SVGEGT. Trimming removed 3 bases at V and 0 bases at J, with 18 bases between. The CDR3 sequence: CASSYNPGAGSSYNEQFF. The CDR3 nucleotides read TGTGCCAGCAGTTATAACCCCGGGGCAGGGAGCTCCTACAATGAGCAGTTCTTC.

This clonotype is labeled as medium-sized (0.01 to 0.1%). In a library made to pick up alpha chains, this beta chain is a stray read with a size that means little. V gene TRBV6-1 combines with J gene TRBJ1-2; D is unresolved. V was trimmed by 4 bases and J by 0 bases, leaving 9 bases between them. The CDR3 is 14 residues long. Germline V CDR1 and CDR2: MNHNS, SASEGT. In DNA, the CDR3 is TGTGCCAGCAGTGCCCTAAGAGCTAACTATGGCTACACCTTC. Protein sequence: CASSALRANYGYTF.

In this sample, this clonotype turned up many times. This beta chain slipped into a library made for alpha chains as a stray read, so its size is not meaningful. V is TRBV29-1 and J is TRBJ2-1; a weak D match, TRBD2 (5 bases). Trimming removed 6 bases at V and 1 base at J, with 25 bases between. CDR1 and CDR2 (germline): SQVTM, ANQGSEA. CDR3 length: 18 amino acids. This CDR3 reads CSVGTGGFRPGSYNEQFF. The CDR3 DNA follows: TGCAGCGTCGGCACCGGAGGATTCAGGCCCGGATCCTACAATGAGCAGTTCTTC.

This clonotype is classed as medium-sized. A library made for alpha chains picked up this beta chain off target, so its size means little. The rearrangement uses TRBV6-4 and TRBJ2-2; TRBD2 matches 11 bases. Germline CDR1 MRHNA, CDR2 SNTAGT. The CDR3 covers 15 residues. J lost 4 bases, V lost 3 bases, and 1 base had no gene match. The CDR3 DNA reads TGTGCCAGCAGTGAACTAGCGGGAGTCACCGGGGAGCTGTTTTTT. Translation gives CASSELAGVTGELFF.

In this sample, this clonotype is medium-sized. Within a library made for alpha chains, this beta chain is off target, and its count is uninformative. The V gene is TRBV24-1, the J gene TRBJ2-1; 7 positions agree with TRBD2. The germline V gene encodes CDR1 KGHDR and CDR2 SFDVKD. CDR3 length: 15 residues. V gave up 3 bases and J gave up 5 bases; unmatched junction bases: 6. CDR3 residues: CATSDRGGHNNEQFF. CDR3 bases: TGTGCCACCAGTGATCGGGGAGGGCACAACAATGAGCAGTTCTTC.

This clonotype rates as medium-sized. This beta chain came through as a stray read in a library set up for alpha chains, and its size says little. The rearrangement links TRBV28 to TRBJ2-2, with no clear D. The V gene's germline CDR1 is MDHEN and CDR2 SYDVKM. V was cut by 8 bases and J by 6 bases, with 22 bases left in between. This CDR3 region has 16 residues. CDR3 nucleotide sequence: TGTGCCAGCGAGGCCGGAGCGTGGGGTGGATCCGGGGAGCTGTTTTTT. It codes for CASEAGAWGGSGELFF.

This clonotype counts as medium-sized (0.01 to 0.1%). This beta chain represents an off-target read in a library built for alpha chains; its size is of limited meaning. V usage is TRBV11-3 and J usage is TRBJ2-1; 11 bases match TRBD2. This CDR3 has 15 amino acids. CDR1 is SGHNT and CDR2 is YENEEA in the germline V gene. The V gene end was trimmed by 5 bases and the J gene end by 6 bases; junction bases not matched to a gene: 6. This CDR3 is CASSALAGGPNEQFF. The CDR3 DNA is TGTGCCAGCAGCGCGTTAGCGGGAGGGCCCAATGAGCAGTTCTTC.

This clonotype rates as medium-sized. Being off target in a library aimed at alpha chains, this beta chain has a size of little meaning. This chain uses TRBV3-1 with TRBJ2-7, with 7 bases lining up with TRBD1. This CDR3 spans 13 amino acids. Germline values: CDR1 LGHDT, CDR2 YNNKEL (reference sequence). J gave up 6 bases and V 4 bases, and 6 bases lay outside the gene matches. In DNA form, the CDR3 reads TGTGCCAGCAGCCTACTATCAGGGGGCGAGCAGTACTTC. As protein: CASSLLSGGEQYF.

By sample share, this clonotype is medium-sized. For a library built for alpha chains, this beta chain is a stray read; little rests on its size. The V gene is TRBV6-5, the J gene TRBJ2-3; tentatively, D is TRBD2 (6 bases). The germline CDR1 and CDR2 sequences are MNHEY and SVGAGI. This CDR3 has 16 amino acids. V lost 6 bases, J lost 0 bases, and 16 bases lay in between. The CDR3 coding sequence is TGTGCCAGCAGCCGTCGGCGCGGGATTAGCACAGATACGCAGTATTTT. Translated: CASSRRRGISTDTQYF.

By proportion, this clonotype is medium-sized (0.01 to 0.1%). Being off target in a library aimed at alpha chains, this beta chain has a size of little meaning. This rearrangement joins TRBV27 to TRBJ2-5; D might be TRBD2 (6 bases). Trimming cost V 0 bases and J 4 bases, with 12 bases left between them. The CDR3 has 15 amino acids. Germline loops: CDR1 MNHEY, CDR2 SMNVEV (reference sequence). CDR3 in amino acids: CASSLSDWRGETQYF. CDR3 coding DNA: TGTGCCAGCAGTTTATCTGACTGGCGGGGAGAGACCCAGTACTTC.

By sample fraction, this clonotype is medium-sized. Found in a library prepared for alpha chains, this beta chain is an off-target read, and its abundance has little meaning. V gene TRBV7-6 combines with J gene TRBJ2-3, with 13 bases that match TRBD2. CDR3 length: 16 residues. CDR1 SGHVS and CDR2 FNYEAQ come from the germline V gene. V was clipped by 5 bases and J by 4 bases; unmatched bases: 6. CDR3 protein: CASSKGTSGISDTQYF. CDR3 bases: TGTGCCAGCAGCAAAGGGACTAGCGGGATTTCAGATACGCAGTATTTT.

This clonotype is medium-sized by share. Being off target in a library aimed at alpha chains, this beta chain has a size of little meaning. V is TRBV4-2 and J is TRBJ1-4; possibly TRBD1 for D (5 bases). Trimming removed 1 base from V and 8 bases from J, with 11 bases in between. Germline values: CDR1 LGHNA, CDR2 YNFKEQ. The CDR3 runs 14 residues. CDR3 amino acids: CASSQGQGGEKLFF. The CDR3 DNA is TGTGCCAGCAGCCAAGGCCAGGGAGGGGAAAAACTGTTTTTT.

Of note for this clonotype: This beta chain came through as a stray read in a library set up for alpha chains, and its size says little. The rearrangement links TRBV6-5 to TRBJ2-2; no firm D call. The V gene's germline CDR1 is MNHEY and CDR2 SVGAGI. This CDR3 contains 12 residues. Between the trimmed V and J ends, which lost 7 bases and 1 base, there was a span of 4 bases. CDR3 protein: CASTENTGELFF. CDR3 DNA: TGTGCCAGCACGGAGAACACCGGGGAGCTGTTTTTT.

This clonotype is deemed medium-sized. This beta chain is a stray sequence in a library constructed for alpha chains; its clone size is not meaningful. V gene TRBV2 combines with J gene TRBJ1-2, with TRBD1 as a possible D gene (5 bases). This CDR3 has 15 residues. CDR1 is SNHLY, CDR2 FYNNEI, per germline. V lost 4 bases to trimming and J lost 6 bases, with 18 bases between them. The CDR3 region has the DNA TGTGCCAGCAGTGGGTTCCAGGGCCCTAGGGATGGCTACACCTTC. Amino acid sequence: CASSGFQGPRDGYTF.

This clonotype was picked up many times. The size of this beta chain means little, since it is a stray read in a library made for alpha chains. The V call is TRBV3-1, the J call TRBJ2-7, with D tentatively TRBD1 or TRBD2 (5 bases each). The CDR3 length is 15 residues. Germline CDR1 reads LGHDT; CDR2 reads YNNKEL (reference sequence). V was clipped by 4 bases and J by 1 base, with 14 bases between them. The CDR3 here is CASSPGTAASYEQYF. The CDR3 DNA sequence: TGTGCCAGCAGCCCTGGGACGGCGGCTTCCTACGAGCAGTACTTC.

In its sample, this clonotype ranks as medium-sized (0.01 to 0.1%). For a library built for alpha chains, this beta chain is a stray read; little rests on its size. The chain joins TRBV2 to TRBJ2-2, with TRBD2 matching 11 bases. This CDR3 has 15 residues. Germline V gives CDR1 SNHLY, CDR2 FYNNEI. Trimming took 4 bases from V and 2 from J; bases not matched to a gene: 0. The CDR3 region is CASSGLAGNTGELFF. Written as DNA, the CDR3 is TGTGCCAGCAGTGGACTAGCGGGAAACACCGGGGAGCTGTTTTTT.

This clonotype ranks as medium-sized. With the library built for alpha chains, this beta chain is off target and its frequency is not meaningful. This chain joins TRBV6-1 and TRBJ1-4, with 9 bases aligning to TRBD1. In germline, CDR1 is MNHNS, CDR2 SASEGT. The trim removed 4 bases at V and 7 bases at J, leaving 4 bases unmatched. The length of the CDR3 is 14 residues. In DNA, the CDR3 is TGTGCCAGCAGTGCCGGGACAGGGAGTGAAAAACTGTTTTTT. Translating gives CASSAGTGSEKLFF.

This clonotype was observed many times. This beta chain turned up in a library designed for alpha chains; as an off-target read, its abundance says little. The chain is built from TRBV7-9 and TRBJ2-1; 8 bases fit TRBD2. V gave up 5 bases and J gave up 9 bases; unmatched junction bases: 12. This CDR3 is built from 15 residues. Germline V CDR1 and CDR2: SEHNR, FQNEAQ (reference sequence). The CDR3 reads CASSPHEAGAVEQFF. The CDR3 DNA follows: TGTGCCAGCAGCCCCCATGAAGCGGGAGCTGTTGAGCAGTTCTTC.

In its sample, this clonotype is medium-sized. This beta chain is an unintended read in a library built for alpha chains; its size means little. This sequence joins TRBV12-3 or TRBV12-4 and TRBJ2-1; the D is unclear. Trimming shortened V by 3 bases and J by 2 bases, and 11 bases separated the two germline ends. The CDR3 sequence is 15 residues long. CDR3 sequence: CASSFQRQTYNEQFF. The CDR3 DNA sequence: TGTGCCAGCAGTTTTCAGCGTCAAACCTACAATGAGCAGTTCTTC.

The sample holds many counts of this clonotype. Being off target in a library aimed at alpha chains, this beta chain has a size of little meaning. This sequence joins TRBV5-1 and TRBJ2-3; D is perhaps TRBD1 (8 bases). V was cut by 4 bases and J by 6 bases, with 15 bases left in between. The germline V gene has CDR1 SGHRS and CDR2 YFSETQ. This CDR3 is built from 14 residues. The CDR3 nucleotides are TGCGCCAGCAGCCAGGACAGGGAGGGGGATACGCAGTATTTT. Translating it yields CASSQDREGDTQYF.

This clonotype is classed as medium-sized (0.01 to 0.1%). This beta chain was picked up by a library intended for alpha chains and is off target, so its count carries little meaning. This chain uses TRBV12-3 or TRBV12-4 with TRBJ1-3; TRBD1 matches at 8 bases. Trimming cost V 5 bases and J 3 bases; bases outside gene matches: 9. The CDR3 covers 16 residues. The CDR3 region is CASSEGTGIIGNTIYF. In DNA, the CDR3 is TGTGCCAGCAGTGAAGGGACAGGAATTATTGGAAACACCATATATTTT.

In this sample, this clonotype turned up many times. Since it is a stray read in a library aimed at alpha chains, this beta chain has a size that is not meaningful. This chain uses TRBV10-2 with TRBJ1-2, with TRBD1 matching over 8 bases. With V trimmed by 7 bases and J by 2 bases, 9 bases remained unmatched. CDR3 size: 15 residues. CDR1 and CDR2 from the germline V gene are WSHSY and SAAADI. DNA for the CDR3: TGCGCCAGCAAAGACAGGGGAGGAGGAAACTATGGCTACACCTTC. It yields the protein CASKDRGGGNYGYTF.

This clonotype was seen repeatedly, ten times or more. This beta chain was picked up by a library intended for alpha chains and is off target, so its count carries little meaning. The V call is TRBV20-1, the J call TRBJ2-5; D possibly corresponds to TRBD1 (5 bases). The CDR3 length is 13 residues. Trimming pared 6 bases from V and 1 base from J, leaving 12 bases between. The germline CDR1 and CDR2 sequences are DFQATT and SNEGSKA (reference sequence). CDR3 in amino acids: CSAIRVPQETQYF. In DNA form, the CDR3 reads TGCAGTGCAATCAGGGTTCCCCAAGAGACCCAGTACTTC.